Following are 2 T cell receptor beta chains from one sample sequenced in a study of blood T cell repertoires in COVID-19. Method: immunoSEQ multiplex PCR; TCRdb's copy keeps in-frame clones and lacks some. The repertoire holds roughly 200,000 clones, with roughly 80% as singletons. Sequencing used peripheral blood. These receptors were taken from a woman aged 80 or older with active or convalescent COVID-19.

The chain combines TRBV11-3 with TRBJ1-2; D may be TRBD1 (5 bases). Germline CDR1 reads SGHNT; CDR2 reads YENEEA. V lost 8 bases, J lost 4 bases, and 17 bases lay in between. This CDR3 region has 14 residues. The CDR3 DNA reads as TGTGCCAGCGGGGGGGGTAACGGCCCCTATGGCTACACCTTC. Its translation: CASGGGNGPYGYTF.

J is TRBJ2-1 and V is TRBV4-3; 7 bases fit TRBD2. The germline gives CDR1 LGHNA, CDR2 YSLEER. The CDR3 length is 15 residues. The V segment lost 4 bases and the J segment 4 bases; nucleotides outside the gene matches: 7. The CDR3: CASSLKREGYNEQFF. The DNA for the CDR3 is TGCGCCAGCAGCCTGAAGCGGGAAGGGTACAATGAGCAGTTCTTC.